The 28 T cell receptor beta chains below all came from one sample that was sequenced in a study of blood T cell repertoires in COVID-19. Assay: immunoSEQ multiplex PCR; the TCRdb copy retains only in-frame clones and omits some. The sample has some 200,000 clones; approximately 85% are singletons. The sequenced material came from peripheral blood. Source of these receptors: a woman in her 70s with COVID-19, enrolled during active disease.

As to this clone: One end of the junction is discordant with germline, which a read error may explain. The chain links TRBV7-7 to TRBJ2-5; 8 bases align to TRBD1. Per the germline V gene, CDR1 is SSHAT and CDR2 is FNYEAQ (reference sequence). This CDR3 has 14 residues. CDR3 DNA sequence: TGTGCTAGCAGCCACAGGGGGGACCAAGAGACCCAGTACTTC. Protein product: CASSHRGDQETQYF.

This sequence joins TRBV5-1 and TRBJ1-2; 10 nucleotides line up with TRBD1. Germline lookup yields CDR1 SGHRS and CDR2 YFSETQ. The CDR3 loop spans 14 amino acids. Trimming cost V 0 bases and J 8 bases; bases outside gene matches: 4. The CDR3 sequence is CASSLAGTGEGYTF. The CDR3 nucleotides are TGCGCCAGCAGCTTGGCCGGGACAGGGGAAGGCTACACCTTC.

CDR3 sequence: CARSLARMNTEAFF. Here the CDR3 DNA reads TGTGCCAGAAGCTTGGCGAGGATGAACACTGAAGCTTTCTTT. The chain recombines TRBV5-3 with TRBJ1-1; D is ambiguous. TRBV5-3 qualifies as an ORF whose function is uncertain. V was clipped by 0 bases and J by 0 bases, with 6 bases between them. The length of the CDR3 is 14 residues.

The chain is built from TRBV19 and TRBJ2-5, with 8 nucleotides matching TRBD1. Germline V lookup: CDR1 LNHDA, CDR2 SQIVND (reference sequence). This CDR3 is built from 13 residues. With V trimmed by 9 bases and J by 9 bases, 12 bases remained unmatched. In DNA form, the CDR3 reads TGTGCCAGCTCGCCCAGGGGGCGGGCGGCCCAGTACTTC. Its protein product is CASSPRGRAAQYF.

The chain links TRBV5-1 to TRBJ1-2; a possible D gene is TRBD1 (6 bases). V shed 1 base and J shed 5 bases, with 12 bases lying between them. The CDR3 has 14 residues. Germline V gives CDR1 SGHRS, CDR2 YFSETQ. The CDR3 nucleotides are TGCGCCAGCAGCTTGTCTTCGGGACAATATGGCTACACCTTC. Protein sequence: CASSLSSGQYGYTF. Using reference TRBV5-1 and TRBJ1-2 for the parts outside the CDR3, the full variable domain is KAGVTQTPRYLIKTRGQQVTLSCSPISGHRSVSWYQQTPGQGLQFLFEYFSETQRNKGNFPGRFSGRQFSNSRSEMNVSTLELGDSALYLCASSLSSGQYGYTFGSGTRLTVV.

This clone showed up just a few times. The chain joins TRBV3-1 (or the pseudogene TRBV3-2) to TRBJ2-7; TRBD2 agrees at 9 bases. The CDR3 sequence is 14 residues long. V shed 7 bases and J 1 base; nucleotides not matched to a gene: 5. CDR1 and CDR2 (germline): LGHDT, YNNKEL (reference sequence). The CDR3, as DNA: TGTGCCAGCACCCTTAGCGGGGGATCCTACGAGCAGTACTTC. It encodes CASTLSGGSYEQYF.

This clone is a singleton in its sample. The chain employs TRBV6-2 or TRBV6-3 and TRBJ2-1; D unclear. The CDR3 runs to 15 residues. Germline loops: CDR1 MNHEY, CDR2 SVGEGT. Deletions cut 4 bases from V and 0 bases from J, with 10 bases between. CDR3 region: CASSWLGGSYNEQFF. The CDR3 DNA reads TGTGCCAGCAGTTGGCTAGGCGGCTCCTACAATGAGCAGTTCTTC.

V and J are TRBV29-1 and TRBJ2-2; 7 positions agree with TRBD1. Trimming removed 4 bases from V and 4 bases from J; junction bases left unmatched: 12. Per germline, CDR1 SQVTM and CDR2 ANQGSEA. The CDR3 runs 16 residues. The DNA of the CDR3 is TGCAGCGTTGCAATCACAGGGGATACAATCACCGGGGAGCTGTTTTTT. This translates into CSVAITGDTITGELFF.

The CDR3 here is CASSFWGLAGGEAGELFF. The CDR3 DNA sequence: TGTGCCAGCAGTTTCTGGGGACTAGCGGGAGGAGAGGCCGGGGAGCTGTTTTTT. The gene calls are TRBV27 and TRBJ2-2, with 15 bases aligning to TRBD2. V was clipped by 3 bases and J by 6 bases; unmatched bases: 8. There are 18 residues in the CDR3. CDR1 and CDR2 (germline): MNHEY, SMNVEV (reference sequence).

The J gene is TRBJ2-7, the V gene TRBV18; 10 positions agree with TRBD1. The CDR3 contains 16 residues. Per germline, CDR1 KGHSH and CDR2 LQKENI. V shed 6 bases and J 4 bases; nucleotides not matched to a gene: 12. CDR3 region: CASSPKAGQGIYEQYF. As DNA, the CDR3 is TGTGCCAGCTCTCCGAAGGCGGGACAGGGGATATACGAGCAGTACTTC.

The chain uses TRBV11-3 and TRBJ2-2, with TRBD2 identical over 12 bases. The CDR3 is made up of 18 amino acids. Germline trimming cut 2 bases from V and 6 bases from J; bases unmatched to any gene: 10. Germline CDR1 is SGHNT and CDR2 is YENEEA. The DNA for the CDR3 is TGTGCCAGCAGCTTAATAGCGCTTTCTAGCGGGGGGGCCGGGGAGCTGTTTTTT. Encoded protein: CASSLIALSSGGAGELFF.

The genes are TRBV5-1 and TRBJ2-7, with 7 bases identical to TRBD2. CDR1 SGHRS and CDR2 YFSETQ come from the germline V gene. The CDR3 loop spans 12 amino acids. Germline trimming cut 4 bases from V and 6 bases from J; bases unmatched to any gene: 4. DNA of the CDR3: TGCGCCAGCAGCCGGGAGGCTGGCGAGCAGTACTTC. Translation gives CASSREAGEQYF.

This CDR3 reads CSASFEGREAFF. In nucleotides, the CDR3 is TGCAGTGCTAGTTTCGAGGGAAGAGAAGCTTTCTTT. The rearrangement joins TRBV20-1 to TRBJ1-1; no firm D call. V lost 3 bases to trimming and J lost 8 bases, with 13 bases between them. The CDR3 extends over 12 amino acids. Germline CDR1 is DFQATT and CDR2 is SNEGSKA (reference sequence).

The gene calls are TRBV5-8 and TRBJ2-1; D may be TRBD2 (5 bases). V lost 4 bases and J lost 6, with 20 bases in between. This CDR3 has 16 residues. The germline gives CDR1 SGHTS, CDR2 YDEGEE. CDR3 in amino acids: CASSIGRNRGINEQFF. In DNA form, the CDR3 reads TGTGCCAGCAGCATAGGAAGAAATAGAGGGATCAATGAGCAGTTCTTC.

The chain uses TRBV19 and TRBJ1-2; tentative D call: TRBD1 (5 bases). The V and J ends lost 3 bases and 4 bases respectively, with 9 bases between them. This CDR3 is 13 amino acids long. Germline values: CDR1 LNHDA, CDR2 SQIVND (reference sequence). CDR3 in amino acids: CASSIIGVYGYTF. The CDR3 DNA is TGTGCCAGTAGTATTATAGGGGTCTATGGCTACACCTTC.

The J gene is TRBJ1-5, the V gene TRBV7-6; 7 bases align to TRBD1. Germline V gene data show CDR1 as SGHVS and CDR2 as FNYEAQ. The CDR3 consists of 16 residues. The ends lost 2 bases at V and 2 bases at J; junction bases unmatched: 6. CDR3: CASSLSTGMGNQPQHF. CDR3 nucleotides: TGTGCCAGCAGCTTATCGACAGGGATGGGCAATCAGCCCCAGCATTTT.

This clone occurred a few times. The V gene is TRBV28, the J gene TRBJ1-1; TRBD1 aligns across 8 bases. Germline values: CDR1 MDHEN, CDR2 SYDVKM. Germline trimming cut 5 bases from V and 6 bases from J; bases unmatched to any gene: 8. CDR3 length: 14 amino acids. The CDR3 region has the DNA TGTGCCAGCAGTGAACAGGGGGTGAGCTCTGAAGCTTTCTTT. Encoded protein: CASSEQGVSSEAFF. The full variable domain, rest sourced from reference TRBV28 and TRBJ1-1, is DVKVTQSSRYLVKRTGEKVFLECVQDMDHENMFWYRQDPGLGLRLIYFSYDVKMKEKGDIPEGYSVSREKKERFSLILESASTNQTSMYLCASSEQGVSSEAFFGQGTRLTVV.

The CDR3 here is CASSLTSLGPLHF. The CDR3 region has the DNA TGTGCCAGCAGCTTGACCAGCCTAGGACCCCTCCACTTT. This chain joins TRBV7-2 and TRBJ1-6; D unclear. The germline V gene has CDR1 SGHTA and CDR2 FQGNSA. Trimming pared 3 bases from V and 12 bases from J, leaving 12 bases between. This CDR3 spans 13 amino acids.

CDR3 nucleotides: TGCGCCAGCAGCCAAGACATCCCCTACGAGCAGTACTTC. Translated: CASSQDIPYEQYF. The chain uses TRBV4-3 and TRBJ2-7; D call uncertain. Germline V CDR1 and CDR2: LGHNA, YSLEER. This CDR3 contains 13 residues. Trimming cost V 0 bases and J 2 bases, with 5 bases left between them.

The V call is TRBV10-2, the J call TRBJ2-5; D possibly corresponds to TRBD1 (6 bases). Germline CDR1 WSHSY, CDR2 SAAADI. The CDR3 length is 13 residues. V shed 6 bases and J shed 2 bases, with 10 bases lying between them. For the CDR3, the DNA is TGCGCCAGCAGCCATGACAGGCAAGAGACCCAGTACTTC. Its translation is CASSHDRQETQYF.

The chain carries TRBV27 and TRBJ2-5; 8 bases map to TRBD1. The trim removed 0 bases at V and 5 bases at J, leaving 5 bases unmatched. CDR3 length: 15 residues. Per germline, CDR1 MNHEY and CDR2 SMNVEV (reference sequence). CDR3 DNA: TGTGCCAGCAGTTTATCAGGCAGGGGGCAGGAGACCCAGTACTTC. Its protein is CASSLSGRGQETQYF.

The rearrangement links TRBV6-6 to TRBJ1-1; TRBD1 is a possible D gene (5 bases). Germline V gene lookup returns CDR1 MNHNY and CDR2 SVGAGI (reference sequence). Between the trimmed V and J ends, which lost 6 bases and 6 bases, there was a span of 11 bases. This CDR3 is 12 amino acids long. This CDR3 reads CASRSVGAEAFF. The DNA of the CDR3 is TGTGCCAGCAGATCGGTAGGGGCTGAAGCTTTCTTT.

The chain joins TRBV27 to TRBJ1-6; D is undetermined. This CDR3 is 14 amino acids long. Trimming cost V 2 bases and J 6 bases, with 8 bases left between them. Germline CDR1 is MNHEY and CDR2 is SMNVEV (reference sequence). CDR3 amino acids: CASSLVSRNSPLHF. CDR3 bases: TGTGCCAGCAGTTTAGTCTCCCGTAATTCACCCCTCCACTTT.

This clone showed up just once. The chain links TRBV11-2 to TRBJ2-1; TRBD2 matches 13 bases. The CDR3 runs 17 residues. J was trimmed by 6 bases and V by 3 bases; bases with no gene match: 8. CDR1 and CDR2 (germline): SGHAT, FQNNGV. CDR3 sequence: CASSFTRLAGGTNEQFF. The CDR3, as DNA: TGTGCCAGCAGCTTCACCAGACTAGCGGGAGGAACCAATGAGCAGTTCTTC.

The chain couples TRBV19 to TRBJ1-2, with no clear D. This CDR3 has 14 residues. The germline gives CDR1 LNHDA, CDR2 SQIVND (reference sequence). The V end was cut by 0 bases, the J end by 4 bases, with 9 bases between. CDR3 protein: CASSIDLSGYGYTF. The CDR3 bases are TGTGCCAGTAGTATAGATCTATCAGGCTATGGCTACACCTTC. Looking up the rest from reference TRBV19 and TRBJ1-2 gives the full variable domain: DGGITQSPKYLFRKEGQNVTLSCEQNLNHDAMYWYRQDPGQGLRLIYYSQIVNDFQKGDIAEGYSVSREKKESFPLTVTSAQKNPTAFYLCASSIDLSGYGYTFGSGTRLTVV.

CDR3 in DNA: TGTGCCACCAGTGATGGGGGACGGGGGAGCGAAAAACTGTTTTTT. Translated, it gives CATSDGGRGSEKLFF. V and J are TRBV24-1 and TRBJ1-4, with D maybe TRBD1 (5 bases). V was shortened by 3 bases and J by 8 bases, with 15 bases between the two germline ends. The CDR3 extends over 15 amino acids. Germline V gives CDR1 KGHDR, CDR2 SFDVKD.

This clone occurred once. This chain joins TRBV5-1 and TRBJ1-2; 7 bases are shared with TRBD1. The CDR3 has 20 amino acids. Germline V CDR1 and CDR2: SGHRS, YFSETQ. J was trimmed by 7 bases and V by 3 bases; bases with no gene match: 27. In nucleotides, the CDR3 is TGCGCCAGCAGCTCTCACGGGGCCCCTCGTAGGGGGCCCGGATCTGCTGGCTACACCTTC. Its translation is CASSSHGAPRRGPGSAGYTF.

This clone came up once. The chain carries TRBV5-4 and TRBJ1-6; tentative D call: TRBD1 (6 bases). Germline V gene data show CDR1 as SGHNT and CDR2 as YYREEE (reference sequence). This CDR3 contains 15 residues. Trimming took off 4 bases at V and 3 bases at J, with 11 bases between the two ends. CDR3 bases: TGTGCCAGCAGCGTCGACAGGAACTATAATTCACCCCTCCACTTT. It codes for CASSVDRNYNSPLHF.